These 21 T cell receptor beta chains came from one sample sequenced in a study of blood T cell repertoires in COVID-19. Data came from immunoSEQ multiplex PCR; TCRdb stores just in-frame clones and leaves some out. The data show 250,000 to 300,000 clones, approximately 89% seen once. The sequenced sample was PBMCs or T cells enriched from blood (not recorded which). The receptor source for this set is a woman aged 60-70 years who had recovered from COVID-19.

J is TRBJ2-2 and V is TRBV19; 9 nucleotides agree with TRBD1. CDR3 length equals 16 residues. Germline V gene data show CDR1 as LNHDA and CDR2 as SQIVND (reference sequence). Losses at the gene ends were 1 base for V and 7 bases for J; bases not matched to a gene: 7. The CDR3 DNA is TGTGCCAGTAGTATAGTTGGGACAGGGATCGTCGGGGAGCTGTTTTTT. Translated, it gives CASSIVGTGIVGELFF.

This chain joins TRBV29-1 and TRBJ2-3; 7 positions match TRBD1. The CDR3 runs to 12 residues. CDR1 SQVTM and CDR2 ANQGSEA come from the germline V gene. Trimming removed 6 bases from V and 6 bases from J; junction bases left unmatched: 6. The CDR3 DNA is TGCAGCGTAGTGACAGGGTCCGATACGCAGTATTTT. Its translation: CSVVTGSDTQYF.

The chain links TRBV7-6 to TRBJ1-1; tentative D call: TRBD1 (6 bases). V was pared by 5 bases and J by 3 bases, with 10 bases between. This CDR3 contains 13 residues. Germline assignment: CDR1 SGHVS and CDR2 FNYEAQ. CDR3 region: CASSRGQYTEAFF. CDR3 in DNA: TGTGCCAGCAGCCGTGGACAGTACACTGAAGCTTTCTTT.

V is TRBV4-2 and J is TRBJ2-1; 12 nucleotides match TRBD2. The V and J ends lost 6 bases and 7 bases, in that order; junction bases with no gene match: 1. Germline V gene lookup returns CDR1 LGHNA and CDR2 YNFKEQ. The CDR3 sequence is 13 residues long. CDR3 amino acids: CASRTSGRNEQFF. The CDR3 bases are TGTGCCAGCAGGACTAGCGGGAGAAATGAGCAGTTCTTC.

The chain carries TRBV5-1 and TRBJ1-4; the match to TRBD1 covers 7 bases. Germline assignment: CDR1 SGHRS and CDR2 YFSETQ. This CDR3 is built from 14 residues. Trimming at V came to 4 bases and at J to 4 bases, leaving 4 bases not matched to a gene. The CDR3 coding sequence is TGCGCCAGCAGCCCCGGGACAGTTAATGAAAAACTGTTTTTT. Translation gives CASSPGTVNEKLFF.

The chain uses TRBV6-5 and TRBJ1-4; D ambiguous. The V gene's germline CDR1 is MNHEY and CDR2 SVGAGI. This CDR3 is built from 11 residues. Trimming left V 6 bases short and J 17 bases short, with 16 bases between. CDR3 bases: TGTGCCAGCAGAAAACCGCGGGGAGGTTTTTTT. This translates into CASRKPRGGFF.

CDR3 DNA: TGTGCCAGCGGGACTAGCGGGTACAATGAGCAGTTCTTC. This encodes CASGTSGYNEQFF. V usage is TRBV12-3 or TRBV12-4 and J usage is TRBJ2-1; 12 bases are shared with TRBD2. This CDR3 comprises 13 residues. The ends lost 8 bases at V and 4 bases at J; junction bases unmatched: 0.

The V and J genes are TRBV7-3 and TRBJ1-2; D is undetermined. CDR1 is SGHTA, CDR2 FQGTGA, per germline. Trimming left V 5 bases short and J 6 bases short, with 13 bases between. The CDR3 length is 13 residues. CDR3 loop: CASSKTTGDGYTF. For the CDR3, the DNA is TGTGCCAGCAGCAAGACTACCGGGGATGGCTACACCTTC.

The rearrangement uses TRBV28 and TRBJ1-2, with 11 bases matching TRBD1. CDR1 and CDR2 (germline): MDHEN, SYDVKM. Trimming cost V 2 bases and J 8 bases; bases outside gene matches: 4. The CDR3 consists of 14 residues. CDR3 DNA: TGTGCCAGCAGTTTACCGGGACAGGGGGTCGGCTACACCTTC. Translation: CASSLPGQGVGYTF.

This rearrangement joins TRBV19 to TRBJ1-1; possible D gene TRBD1, 5 bases. The V end was cut by 10 bases, the J end by 10 bases, with 16 bases between. The CDR3 spans 11 residues. Germline V gives CDR1 LNHDA, CDR2 SQIVND (reference sequence). The chain's CDR3 is CATGDYGSAFF. CDR3 sequence (DNA): TGTGCCACCGGGGACTACGGTTCAGCTTTCTTT. The variable domain in full, completed from reference TRBV19 and TRBJ1-1, reads DGGITQSPKYLFRKEGQNVTLSCEQNLNHDAMYWYRQDPGQGLRLIYYSQIVNDFQKGDIAEGYSVSREKKESFPLTVTSAQKNPTAFYLCATGDYGSAFFGQGTRLTVV.

This rearrangement joins TRBV5-8 to TRBJ2-3; 11 nucleotides align to TRBD1. The CDR3 runs to 17 residues. With V trimmed by 3 bases and J by 6 bases, 12 bases remained unmatched. Germline V CDR1 and CDR2: SGHTS, YDEGEE. DNA for the CDR3: TGTGCCAGCAGCTCAAGCCCCGGGACAGGGGGGATGGATACGCAGTATTTT. Amino acids: CASSSSPGTGGMDTQYF.

The chain carries TRBV5-4 and TRBJ1-6, with D unresolved. V gave up 4 bases and J gave up 8 bases, with 16 bases separating them. Germline CDR1 SGHNT, CDR2 YYREEE (reference sequence). The CDR3 is made up of 15 amino acids. CDR3 sequence: CASSPGGLRDSPLHF. The DNA for the CDR3 is TGTGCCAGCAGCCCCGGAGGGCTTCGGGATTCACCCCTCCACTTT.

V gene TRBV7-6 combines with J gene TRBJ1-1; D uncertain. This CDR3 has 16 amino acids. Germline V gene lookup returns CDR1 SGHVS and CDR2 FNYEAQ. The V gene lost 0 bases and the J gene lost 5 bases, with 16 bases spanning the gap. This chain's CDR3 is CASSLANMASGTEAFF. The CDR3 DNA reads TGTGCCAGCAGCTTAGCGAACATGGCCTCCGGGACTGAAGCTTTCTTT.

The gene calls are TRBV11-2 and TRBJ2-7; TRBD1 matches 9 bases. Germline values: CDR1 SGHAT, CDR2 FQNNGV. This CDR3 is 17 amino acids long. The V gene end was trimmed by 4 bases and the J gene end by 0 bases; junction bases not matched to a gene: 10. The CDR3: CASSYDRGGLSSYEQYF. CDR3 DNA: TGTGCCAGCAGCTATGACAGGGGGGGTCTTAGCTCCTACGAGCAGTACTTC.

This clone was recorded once. The genes are TRBV21-1 and TRBJ1-5; the table calls TRBD1, which could not be checked here. TRBV21-1 is classified as a pseudogene. The CDR3 is 18 residues long. The DNA for the CDR3 is TGTGCCAGCAGCAAACAAACCGGGACACTTTATAGCAATCAGCCCCAGCATTTT. Protein sequence: CASSKQTGTLYSNQPQHF.

The V and J genes are TRBV11-3 and TRBJ2-1, with D unclear. Trimming pared 6 bases from V and 0 bases from J, leaving 12 bases between. CDR1 and CDR2 (germline): SGHNT, YENEEA. The CDR3 spans 15 residues. The CDR3 here is CASSSLYSSYNEQFF. The DNA for the CDR3 is TGTGCCAGCAGTTCACTCTATAGCTCCTACAATGAGCAGTTCTTC.

The chain carries TRBV7-9 and TRBJ2-1; no firm D call. The CDR3 extends over 14 amino acids. Germline CDR1 is SEHNR and CDR2 is FQNEAQ (reference sequence). V was clipped by 5 bases and J by 2 bases, with 10 bases between them. CDR3 DNA: TGTGCCAGCAGCCCCCATTCCCCCTACAATGAGCAGTTCTTC. Protein sequence: CASSPHSPYNEQFF.

The chain is built from TRBV29-1 and TRBJ2-3; 11 nucleotides align to TRBD2. The CDR3 totals 14 residues. Trimming took 5 bases from V and 2 from J; bases not matched to a gene: 3. CDR1 and CDR2 (germline): SQVTM, ANQGSEA. CDR3 region: CSVTLAGVTDTQYF. The CDR3 coding sequence is TGCAGCGTTACACTAGCGGGAGTCACAGATACGCAGTATTTT.

The V gene is TRBV29-1, the J gene TRBJ2-3; TRBD2 matches 8 bases. Germline V gene sequence: CDR1 SQVTM, CDR2 ANQGSEA. V lost 1 base, J lost 5 bases, and 8 bases stayed unmatched. The CDR3 spans 15 residues. The DNA of the CDR3 is TGCAGCGTTGAAGTTTCGGGAGGGCCCGGAGATACGCAGTATTTT. Translation: CSVEVSGGPGDTQYF.

The chain couples TRBV9 to TRBJ2-5, with D perhaps TRBD2 (5 bases). Germline CDR1 reads SGDLS; CDR2 reads YYNGEE. The CDR3 consists of 17 residues. Trimming took off 4 bases at V and 2 bases at J, with 21 bases between the two ends. The CDR3 nucleotides read TGTGCCAGCAGCCGGGGTCTAGGCAGGACGTATCAAGAGACCCAGTACTTC. Translation gives CASSRGLGRTYQETQYF.

The chain couples TRBV6-2 or TRBV6-3 to TRBJ1-6; a weak D match, TRBD1 (5 bases). Germline V gives CDR1 MNHEY, CDR2 SVGEGT. The CDR3 has 14 residues. The V and J ends lost 4 bases and 15 bases respectively, with 19 bases between them. This chain's CDR3 is CASSFDSQPNSLHF. The CDR3 DNA reads TGTGCCAGCAGTTTTGACAGCCAACCCAATAGCCTCCACTTT.